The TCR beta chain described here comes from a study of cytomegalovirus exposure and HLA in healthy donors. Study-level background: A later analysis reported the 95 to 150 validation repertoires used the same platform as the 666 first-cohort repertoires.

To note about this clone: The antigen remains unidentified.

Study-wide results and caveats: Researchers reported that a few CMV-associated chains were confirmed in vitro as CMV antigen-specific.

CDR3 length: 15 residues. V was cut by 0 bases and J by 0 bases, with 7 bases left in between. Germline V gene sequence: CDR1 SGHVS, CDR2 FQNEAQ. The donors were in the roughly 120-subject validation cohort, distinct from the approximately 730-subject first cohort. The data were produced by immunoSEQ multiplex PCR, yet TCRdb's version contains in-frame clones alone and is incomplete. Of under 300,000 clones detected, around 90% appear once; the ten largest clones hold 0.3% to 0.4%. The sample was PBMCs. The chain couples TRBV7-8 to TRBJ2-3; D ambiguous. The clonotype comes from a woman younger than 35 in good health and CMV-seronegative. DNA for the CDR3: TGTGCCAGCAGCTTAGCTAGTTACAGCACAGATACGCAGTATTTT. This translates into CASSLASYSTDTQYF.